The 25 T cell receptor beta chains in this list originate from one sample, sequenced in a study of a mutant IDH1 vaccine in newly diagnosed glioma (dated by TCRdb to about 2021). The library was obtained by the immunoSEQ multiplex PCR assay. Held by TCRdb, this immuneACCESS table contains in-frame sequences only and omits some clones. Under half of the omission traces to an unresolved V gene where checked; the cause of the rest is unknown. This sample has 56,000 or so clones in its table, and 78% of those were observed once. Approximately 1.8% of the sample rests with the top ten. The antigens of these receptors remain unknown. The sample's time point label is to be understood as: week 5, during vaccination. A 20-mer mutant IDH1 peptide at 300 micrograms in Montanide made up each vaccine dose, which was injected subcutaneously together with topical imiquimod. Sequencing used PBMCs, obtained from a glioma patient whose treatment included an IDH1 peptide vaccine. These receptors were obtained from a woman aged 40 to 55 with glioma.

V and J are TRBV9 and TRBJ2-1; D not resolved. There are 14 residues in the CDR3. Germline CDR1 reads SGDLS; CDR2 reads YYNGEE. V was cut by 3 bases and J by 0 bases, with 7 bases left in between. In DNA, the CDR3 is TGTGCCAGCAGCGAGAAAAGCTCCTACAATGAGCAGTTCTTC. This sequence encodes CASSEKSSYNEQFF. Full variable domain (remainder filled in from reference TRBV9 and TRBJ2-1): DSGVTQTPKHLITATGQRVTLRCSPRSGDLSVYWYQQSLDQGLQFLIQYYNGEERAKGNILERFSAQQFPDLHSELNLSSLELGDSALYFCASSEKSSYNEQFFGPGTRLTVL.

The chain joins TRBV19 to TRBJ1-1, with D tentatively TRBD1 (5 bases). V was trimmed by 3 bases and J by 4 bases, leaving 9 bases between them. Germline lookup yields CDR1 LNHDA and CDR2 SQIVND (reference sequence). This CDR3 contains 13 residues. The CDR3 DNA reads TGTGCCAGTAGTATTGGGACCTTCACTGAAGCTTTCTTT. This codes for CASSIGTFTEAFF.

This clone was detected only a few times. The CDR3 spells CASSPIGEKLFF. For the CDR3, the DNA is TGCGCCAGCAGCCCCATAGGTGAAAAACTGTTTTTT. The rearrangement joins TRBV4-1 to TRBJ1-4, with D unresolved. Germline V gene sequence: CDR1 MGHRA, CDR2 YSYEKL. The ends were cut back, 4 bases at V and 7 bases at J, with 7 bases in the middle. This CDR3 comprises 12 residues.

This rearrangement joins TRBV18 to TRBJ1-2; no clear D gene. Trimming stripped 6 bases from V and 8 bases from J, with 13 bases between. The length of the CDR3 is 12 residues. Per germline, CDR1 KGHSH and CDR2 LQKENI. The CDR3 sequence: CASSSGVEGYTF. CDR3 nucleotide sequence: TGTGCCAGCTCCTCCGGGGTGGAAGGCTACACCTTC.

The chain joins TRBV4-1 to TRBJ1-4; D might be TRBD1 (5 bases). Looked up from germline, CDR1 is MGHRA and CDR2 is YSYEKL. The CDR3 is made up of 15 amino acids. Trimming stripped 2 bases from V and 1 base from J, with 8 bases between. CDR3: CASSQMGGTNEKLFF. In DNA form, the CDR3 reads TGCGCCAGCAGCCAAATGGGGGGAACTAATGAAAAACTGTTTTTT.

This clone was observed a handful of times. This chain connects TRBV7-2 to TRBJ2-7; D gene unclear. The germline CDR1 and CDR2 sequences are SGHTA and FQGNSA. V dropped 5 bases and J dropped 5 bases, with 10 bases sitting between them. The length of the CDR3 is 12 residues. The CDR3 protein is CASSRPRNEQYF. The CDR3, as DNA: TGTGCCAGCAGCCGGCCCCGGAACGAGCAGTACTTC.

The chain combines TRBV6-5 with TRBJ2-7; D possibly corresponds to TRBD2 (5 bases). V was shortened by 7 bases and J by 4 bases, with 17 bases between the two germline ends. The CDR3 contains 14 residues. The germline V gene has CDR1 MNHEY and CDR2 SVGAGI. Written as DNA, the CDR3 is TGTGCCAGCACTAAACTCGGGGTCGGATACGAGCAGTACTTC. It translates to CASTKLGVGYEQYF.

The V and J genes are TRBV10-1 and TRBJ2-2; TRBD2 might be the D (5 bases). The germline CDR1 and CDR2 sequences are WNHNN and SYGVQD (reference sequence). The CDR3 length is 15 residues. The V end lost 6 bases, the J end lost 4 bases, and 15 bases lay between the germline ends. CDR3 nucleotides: TGCGCCAGCAGCTCGACCGGGATTTCCACCGGGGAGCTGTTTTTT. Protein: CASSSTGISTGELFF.

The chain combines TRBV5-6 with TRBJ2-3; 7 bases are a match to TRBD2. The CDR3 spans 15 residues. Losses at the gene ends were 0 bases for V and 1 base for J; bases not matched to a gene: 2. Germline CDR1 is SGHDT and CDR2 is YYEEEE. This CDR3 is CASSLDLAGTDTQYF. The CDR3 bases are TGTGCCAGCAGCTTGGATCTAGCGGGCACAGATACGCAGTATTTT.

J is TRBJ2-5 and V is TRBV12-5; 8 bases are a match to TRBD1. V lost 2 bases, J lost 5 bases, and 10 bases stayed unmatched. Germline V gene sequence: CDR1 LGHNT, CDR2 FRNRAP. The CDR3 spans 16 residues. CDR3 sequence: CASGLRQGAAWETQYF. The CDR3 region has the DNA TGTGCTAGTGGTTTGAGGCAGGGGGCAGCCTGGGAGACCCAGTACTTC.

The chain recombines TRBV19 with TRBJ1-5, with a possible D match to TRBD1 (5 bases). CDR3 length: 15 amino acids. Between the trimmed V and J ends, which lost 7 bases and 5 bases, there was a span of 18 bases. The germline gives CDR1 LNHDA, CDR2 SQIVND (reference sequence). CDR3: CASTPGWAMYQPQHF. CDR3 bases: TGTGCCAGTACCCCAGGGTGGGCAATGTATCAGCCCCAGCATTTT.

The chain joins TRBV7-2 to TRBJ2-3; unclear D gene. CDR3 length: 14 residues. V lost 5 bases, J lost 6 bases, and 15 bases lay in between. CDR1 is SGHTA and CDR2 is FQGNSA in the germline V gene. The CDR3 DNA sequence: TGTGCCAGCAGCCGTGACCCGGCCGTGGATACGCAGTATTTT. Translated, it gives CASSRDPAVDTQYF.

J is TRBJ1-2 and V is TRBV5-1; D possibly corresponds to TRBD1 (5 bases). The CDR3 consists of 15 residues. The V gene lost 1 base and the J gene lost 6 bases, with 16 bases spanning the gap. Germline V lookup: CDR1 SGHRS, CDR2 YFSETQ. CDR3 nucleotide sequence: TGCGCCAGCAGCTTGTGGGTTTTTGACAGAAATGGCTACACCTTC. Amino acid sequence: CASSLWVFDRNGYTF.

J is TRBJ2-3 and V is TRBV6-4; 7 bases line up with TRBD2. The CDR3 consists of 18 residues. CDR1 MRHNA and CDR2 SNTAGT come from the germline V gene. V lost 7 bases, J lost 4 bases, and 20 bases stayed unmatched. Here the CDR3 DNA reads TGTGCCAGCAAGAGAGCCTATAGTTGGGCGGGGGACCCAGATACGCAGTATTTT. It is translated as CASKRAYSWAGDPDTQYF.

The CDR3 sequence: CASSRTSGGDYEQYF. The CDR3 DNA sequence: TGTGCCAGCAGCAGGACTAGCGGGGGGGATTACGAGCAGTACTTC. The genes are TRBV2 and TRBJ2-7; 15 bases fit TRBD2. Per germline, CDR1 SNHLY and CDR2 FYNNEI. The CDR3 extends over 15 amino acids. The V gene end was trimmed by 6 bases and the J gene end by 4 bases; junction bases not matched to a gene: 4.

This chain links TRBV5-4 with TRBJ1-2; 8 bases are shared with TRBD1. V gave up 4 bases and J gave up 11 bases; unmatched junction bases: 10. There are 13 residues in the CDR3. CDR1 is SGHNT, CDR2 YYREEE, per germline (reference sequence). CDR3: CASSGRGLEWYTF. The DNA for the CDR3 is TGTGCCAGCAGCGGCAGGGGGCTAGAGTGGTACACCTTC.

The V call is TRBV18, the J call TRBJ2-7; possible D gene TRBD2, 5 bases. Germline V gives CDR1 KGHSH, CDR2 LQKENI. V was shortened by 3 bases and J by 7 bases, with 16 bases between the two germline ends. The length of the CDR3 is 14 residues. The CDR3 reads CASSPQTPGWEQYF. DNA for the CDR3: TGTGCCAGCTCACCTCAGACCCCGGGATGGGAGCAGTACTTC. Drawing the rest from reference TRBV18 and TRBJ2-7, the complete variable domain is NAGVMQNPRHLVRRRGQEARLRCSPMKGHSHVYWYRQLPEEGLKFMVYLQKENIIDESGMPKERFSAEFPKEGPSILRIQQVVRGDSAAYFCASSPQTPGWEQYFGPGTRLTVT.

CDR3 sequence: CASSLDAAFTGELFF. The CDR3 DNA is TGCGCCAGCAGCTTGGACGCAGCCTTCACCGGGGAGCTGTTTTTT. The J gene is TRBJ2-2, the V gene TRBV5-1; D unclear. This CDR3 contains 15 residues. CDR1 and CDR2 from the germline V gene are SGHRS and YFSETQ. Trimming cost V 0 bases and J 4 bases, with 10 bases left between them.

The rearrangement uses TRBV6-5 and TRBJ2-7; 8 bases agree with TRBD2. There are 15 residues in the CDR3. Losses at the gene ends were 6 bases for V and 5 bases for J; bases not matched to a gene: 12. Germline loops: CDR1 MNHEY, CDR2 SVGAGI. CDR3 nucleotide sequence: TGTGCCAGCAGACCCGCGGGGGGCCCTCTGGACGAGCAGTACTTC. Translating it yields CASRPAGGPLDEQYF.

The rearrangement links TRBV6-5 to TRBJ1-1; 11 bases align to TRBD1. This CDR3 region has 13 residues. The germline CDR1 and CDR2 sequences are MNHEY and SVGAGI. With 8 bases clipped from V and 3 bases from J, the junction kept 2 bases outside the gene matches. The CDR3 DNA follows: TGTGCCAGCCGGGACAGGGGGGACACTGAAGCTTTCTTT. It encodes CASRDRGDTEAFF.

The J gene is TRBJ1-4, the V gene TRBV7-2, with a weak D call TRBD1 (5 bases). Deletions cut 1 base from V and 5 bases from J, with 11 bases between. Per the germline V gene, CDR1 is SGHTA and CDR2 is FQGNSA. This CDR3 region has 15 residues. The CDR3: CASSLDGRTNEKLFF. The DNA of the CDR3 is TGTGCCAGCAGCTTAGACGGCAGGACAAATGAAAAACTGTTTTTT. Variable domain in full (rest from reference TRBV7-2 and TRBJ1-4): GAGVSQSPSNKVTEKGKDVELRCDPISGHTALYWYRQSLGQGLEFLIYFQGNSAPDKSGLPSDRFSAERTGGSVSTLTIQRTQQEDSAVYLCASSLDGRTNEKLFFGSGTQLSVL.

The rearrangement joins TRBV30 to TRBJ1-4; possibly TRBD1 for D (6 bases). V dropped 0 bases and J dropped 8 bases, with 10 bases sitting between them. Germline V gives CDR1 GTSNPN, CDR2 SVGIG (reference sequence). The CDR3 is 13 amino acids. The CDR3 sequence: CAWSVGGEEKLFF. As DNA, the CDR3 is TGTGCCTGGAGTGTAGGGGGGGAGGAAAAACTGTTTTTT.

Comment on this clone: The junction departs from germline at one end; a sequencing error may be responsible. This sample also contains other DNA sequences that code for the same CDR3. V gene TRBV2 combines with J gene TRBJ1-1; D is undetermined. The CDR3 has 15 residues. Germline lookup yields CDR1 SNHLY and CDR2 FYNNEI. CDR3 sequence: CASSLKVGSGTEAFF. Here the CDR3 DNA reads TGCGCCAGCAGTCTAAAGGTAGGGTCGGGCACTGAAGCTTTCTTT.

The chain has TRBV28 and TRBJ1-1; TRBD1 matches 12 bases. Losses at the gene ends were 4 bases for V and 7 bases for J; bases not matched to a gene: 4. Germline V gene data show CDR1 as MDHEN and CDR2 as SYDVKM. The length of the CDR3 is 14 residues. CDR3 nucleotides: TGTGCCAGCAGTTCGGGACAGGGGGCTGATGAAGCTTTCTTT. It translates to CASSSGQGADEAFF.

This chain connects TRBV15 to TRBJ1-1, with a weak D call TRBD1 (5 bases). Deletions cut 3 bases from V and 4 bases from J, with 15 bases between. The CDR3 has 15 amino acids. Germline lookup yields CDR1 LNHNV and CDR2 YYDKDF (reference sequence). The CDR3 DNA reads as TGTGCCACCAGCAGGGAACCGGTGAGGGGCACTGAAGCTTTCTTT. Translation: CATSREPVRGTEAFF.